This T cell receptor (beta chain) was recovered during a study of T cell responses to AZD1222 COVID-19 vaccine. General study points: Spike-specific TCR breadth and depth grew following two AZD1222 doses. White British donors predominated, females outnumbered males, and clonal diversity was possibly underestimated.

Worth noting for this clone: The antigen is not known.

Some clones are missing from TCRdb's copy, which holds only in-frame ones; the method was immunoSEQ multiplex PCR. The table includes around 78,000 clones, roughly 88% detected once. In germline, CDR1 is SGHTA, CDR2 FQGNSA. CDR3 length equals 13 residues. V was cut by 3 bases and J by 4 bases, with 9 bases left in between. Pooled together were second doses at about 4 or about 12 weeks. Source: peripheral blood, taken 28 days after the second AZD1222 dose. The rearrangement joins TRBV7-2 to TRBJ1-2; D possibly corresponds to TRBD1 (6 bases). This clonotype was sampled from an adult who received the AZD1222 COVID-19 vaccine. This CDR3 reads CASSLDSSYGYTF. CDR3 in DNA: TGTGCCAGCAGCTTGGACAGTTCCTATGGCTACACCTTC.